Detailed here is one TCR beta chain. Its antigen is as yet unknown. Each of the TCR libraries took 3,000 to 4,500 ng of total RNA. Making cDNA involved eight separate reactions per sample. For each CDR3 protein, TCRdb gives one entry from its re-call of the 5' RACE reads, without DNA. The listing contains 350,000 to 400,000 distinct CDR3 sequences. The sample belongs to a study of monozygotic twins with inflammatory bowel disease. Regarding the study as a whole: IBD patients carried less diverse TCRbeta repertoires (inverse Simpson) than healthy co-twins.

Per germline, CDR1 LNHDA and CDR2 SQIVND (reference sequence). CDR3 size: 11 residues. Skipping T cell sorting, the study isolated total RNA directly from whole blood. This TCR came from a human donor with ulcerative colitis or Crohn's disease, or a healthy co-twin of an affected twin (not recorded which). The chain joins TRBV19 to TRBJ2-1. Input material: blood. CDR3 in amino acids: CASSDWSEQFF.